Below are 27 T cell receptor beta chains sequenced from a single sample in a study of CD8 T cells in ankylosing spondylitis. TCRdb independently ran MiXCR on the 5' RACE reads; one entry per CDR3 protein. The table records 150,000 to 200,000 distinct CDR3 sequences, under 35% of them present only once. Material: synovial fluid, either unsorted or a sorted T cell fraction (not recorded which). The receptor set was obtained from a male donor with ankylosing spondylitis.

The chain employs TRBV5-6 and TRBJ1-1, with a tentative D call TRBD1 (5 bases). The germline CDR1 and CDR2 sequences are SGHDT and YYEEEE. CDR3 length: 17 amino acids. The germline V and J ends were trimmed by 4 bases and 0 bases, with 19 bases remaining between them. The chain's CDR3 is CASSRGGRTTMNTEAFF. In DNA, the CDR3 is TGTGCCAGCAGCCGGGGGGGACGGACAACTATGAACACTGAAGCTTTCTTT.

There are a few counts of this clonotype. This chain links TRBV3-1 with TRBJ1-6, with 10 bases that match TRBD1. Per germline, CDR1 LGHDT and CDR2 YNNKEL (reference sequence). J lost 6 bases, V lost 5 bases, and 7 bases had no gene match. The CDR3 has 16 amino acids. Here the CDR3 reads CASSARDRGSNSPLHF. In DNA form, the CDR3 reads TGTGCCAGCAGCGCCCGGGACAGGGGATCTAATTCACCCCTCCACTTT.

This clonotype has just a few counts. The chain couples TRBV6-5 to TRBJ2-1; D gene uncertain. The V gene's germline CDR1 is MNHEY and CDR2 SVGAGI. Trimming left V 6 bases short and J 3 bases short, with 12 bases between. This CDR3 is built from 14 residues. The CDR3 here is CASSLLRVYNEQFF. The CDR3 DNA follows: TGTGCCAGCAGCCTACTCCGGGTCTACAATGAGCAGTTCTTC.

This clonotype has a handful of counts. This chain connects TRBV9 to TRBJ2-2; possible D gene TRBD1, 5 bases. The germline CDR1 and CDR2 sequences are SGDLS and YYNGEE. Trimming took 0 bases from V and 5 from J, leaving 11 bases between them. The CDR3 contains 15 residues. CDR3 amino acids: CASSVGGAKTGELFF. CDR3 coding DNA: TGTGCCAGCAGCGTAGGTGGGGCAAAAACCGGGGAGCTGTTTTTT.

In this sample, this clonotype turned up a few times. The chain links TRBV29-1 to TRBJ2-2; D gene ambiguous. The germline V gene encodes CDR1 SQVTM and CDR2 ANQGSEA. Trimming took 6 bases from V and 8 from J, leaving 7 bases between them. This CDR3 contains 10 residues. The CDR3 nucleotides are TGCAGCGTGGACGAGGGGGAGCTGTTTTTT. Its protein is CSVDEGELFF.

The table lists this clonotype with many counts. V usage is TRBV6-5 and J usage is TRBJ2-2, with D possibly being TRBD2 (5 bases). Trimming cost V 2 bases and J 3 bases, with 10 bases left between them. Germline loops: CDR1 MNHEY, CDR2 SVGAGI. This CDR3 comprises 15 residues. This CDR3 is CASSYVSRDTGELFF. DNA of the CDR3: TGTGCCAGCAGTTACGTTTCGAGGGACACCGGGGAGCTGTTTTTT.

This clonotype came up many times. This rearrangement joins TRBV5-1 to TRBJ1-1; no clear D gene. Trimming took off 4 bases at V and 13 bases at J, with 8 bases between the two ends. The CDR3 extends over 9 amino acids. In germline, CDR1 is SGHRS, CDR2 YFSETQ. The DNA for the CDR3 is TGCGCCAGCAGCCAGTGGGATTTCTTT. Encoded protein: CASSQWDFF.

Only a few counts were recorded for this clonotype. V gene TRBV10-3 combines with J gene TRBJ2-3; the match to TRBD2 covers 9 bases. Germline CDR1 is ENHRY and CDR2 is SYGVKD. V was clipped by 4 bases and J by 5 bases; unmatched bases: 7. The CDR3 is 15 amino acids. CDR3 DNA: TGTGCCATCAGTGTGGGCGGGAGGGCCGGAGATACGCAGTATTTT. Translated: CAISVGGRAGDTQYF.

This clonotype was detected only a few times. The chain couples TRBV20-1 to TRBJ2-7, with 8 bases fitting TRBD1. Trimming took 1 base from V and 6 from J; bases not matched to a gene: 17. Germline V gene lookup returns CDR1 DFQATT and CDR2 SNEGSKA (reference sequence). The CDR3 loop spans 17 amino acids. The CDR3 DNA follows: TGCAGTGCTAGAGCTACTTTTCAGGGGGCTAAAAGGGTCGAGCAGTACTTC. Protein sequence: CSARATFQGAKRVEQYF.

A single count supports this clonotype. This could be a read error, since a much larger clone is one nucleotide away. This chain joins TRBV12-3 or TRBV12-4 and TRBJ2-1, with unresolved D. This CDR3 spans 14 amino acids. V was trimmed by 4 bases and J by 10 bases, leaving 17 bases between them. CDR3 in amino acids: CASSYEAWFEEQFF. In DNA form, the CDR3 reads TGTGCCAGCAGTTACGAAGCCTGGTTTGAGGAGCAGTTCTTC.

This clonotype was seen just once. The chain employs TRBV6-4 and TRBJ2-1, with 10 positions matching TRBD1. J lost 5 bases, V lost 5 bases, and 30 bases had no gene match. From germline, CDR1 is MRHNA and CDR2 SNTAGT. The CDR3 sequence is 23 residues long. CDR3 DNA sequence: TGTGCCAGCAGTCCTCGGGACAGGGGAAAGGGCACGGGACCGCGTCCCCGGGACAATGAGCAGTTCTTC. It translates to CASSPRDRGKGTGPRPRDNEQFF.

The CDR3 nucleotides are TGTGCCAGCAGCCTCCGGGGGCCAAACGAGCAGTACTTC. It codes for CASSLRGPNEQYF. This chain connects TRBV12-3 or TRBV12-4 to TRBJ2-7; D is possibly TRBD1 or TRBD2 (6 bases each). Trimming removed 6 bases from V and 5 bases from J, with 14 bases in between. This CDR3 spans 13 amino acids.

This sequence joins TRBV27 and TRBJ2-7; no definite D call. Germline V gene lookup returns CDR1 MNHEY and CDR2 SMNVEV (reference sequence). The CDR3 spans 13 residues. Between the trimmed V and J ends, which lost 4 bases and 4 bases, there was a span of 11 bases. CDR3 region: CASSSLISYEQYF. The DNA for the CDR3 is TGTGCCAGCAGTTCCCTCATCTCGTACGAGCAGTACTTC.

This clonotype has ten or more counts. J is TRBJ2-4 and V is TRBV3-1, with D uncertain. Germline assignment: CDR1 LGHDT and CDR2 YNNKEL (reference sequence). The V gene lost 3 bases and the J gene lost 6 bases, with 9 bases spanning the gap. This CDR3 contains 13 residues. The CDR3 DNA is TGTGCCAGCAGCCACGGGTTGCCAAACATTCAGTACTTC. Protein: CASSHGLPNIQYF.

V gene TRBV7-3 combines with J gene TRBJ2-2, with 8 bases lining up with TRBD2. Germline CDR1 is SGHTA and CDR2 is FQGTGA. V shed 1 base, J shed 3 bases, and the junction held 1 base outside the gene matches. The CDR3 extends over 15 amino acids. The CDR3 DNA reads TGTGCCAGCAGCTTAAGGCGGGAGGACACCGGGGAGCTGTTTTTT. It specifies CASSLRREDTGELFF.

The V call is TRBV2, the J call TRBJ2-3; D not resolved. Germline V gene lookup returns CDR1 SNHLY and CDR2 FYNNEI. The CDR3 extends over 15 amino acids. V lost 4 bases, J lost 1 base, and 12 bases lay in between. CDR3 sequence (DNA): TGTGCCAGCAGTGTAAACTCCCAGGGCACAGATACGCAGTATTTT. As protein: CASSVNSQGTDTQYF.

CDR3 sequence (DNA): TGTGCCAGCAGCTTATGGCCGGGGGGGATCACCGGGGAGCTGTTTTTT. It specifies CASSLWPGGITGELFF. The rearrangement uses TRBV7-9 and TRBJ2-2; 8 positions match TRBD2. The V segment lost 2 bases and the J segment 4 bases; nucleotides outside the gene matches: 6. CDR3 length: 16 amino acids. Germline V gene lookup returns CDR1 SEHNR and CDR2 FQNEAQ (reference sequence).

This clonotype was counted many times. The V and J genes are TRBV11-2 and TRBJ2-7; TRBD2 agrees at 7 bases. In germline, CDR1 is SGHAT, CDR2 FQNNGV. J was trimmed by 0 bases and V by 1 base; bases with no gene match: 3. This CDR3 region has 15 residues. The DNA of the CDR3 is TGTGCCAGCAGCTTAGGGGACTACCGCTCCTACGAGCAGTACTTC. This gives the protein CASSLGDYRSYEQYF.

The CDR3: CSASDPGRSSYEQYF. Here the CDR3 DNA reads TGCAGTGCCAGCGACCCGGGTAGGAGCTCCTACGAGCAGTACTTC. The V gene is TRBV20-1, the J gene TRBJ2-7, with unresolved D. The ends were cut back, 6 bases at V and 0 bases at J, with 18 bases in the middle. The CDR3 has 15 residues. The V gene's germline CDR1 is DFQATT and CDR2 SNEGSKA (reference sequence).

The DNA for the CDR3 is TGCAGCGTTGTGATTCTACGGCCAGGAGGCTCTGGAAACACCATATATTTT. This translates into CSVVILRPGGSGNTIYF. This chain uses TRBV29-1 with TRBJ1-3; D not resolved. CDR3 length: 17 residues. Germline values: CDR1 SQVTM, CDR2 ANQGSEA. Trimming pared 4 bases from V and 0 bases from J, leaving 19 bases between. Filled out from reference TRBV29-1 and TRBJ1-3, the complete variable domain reads SAVISQKPSRDICQRGTSLTIQCQVDSQVTMMFWYRQQPGQSLTLIATANQGSEATYESGFVIDKFPISRPNLTFSTLTVSNMSPEDSSIYLCSVVILRPGGSGNTIYFGEGSWLTVV.

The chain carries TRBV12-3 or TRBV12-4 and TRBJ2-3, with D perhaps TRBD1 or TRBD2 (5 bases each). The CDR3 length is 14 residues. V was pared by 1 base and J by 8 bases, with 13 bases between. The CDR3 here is CASSLVTGRGTQYF. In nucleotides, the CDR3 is TGTGCCAGCAGTTTAGTTACAGGTCGGGGTACGCAGTATTTT.

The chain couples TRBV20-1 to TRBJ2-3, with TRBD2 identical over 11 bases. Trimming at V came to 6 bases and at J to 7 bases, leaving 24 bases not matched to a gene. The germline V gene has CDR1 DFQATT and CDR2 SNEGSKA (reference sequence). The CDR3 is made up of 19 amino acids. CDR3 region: CSALKARGLSGRAYNTQYF. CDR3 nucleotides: TGCAGTGCCCTAAAAGCGCGGGGGCTTAGCGGGAGGGCCTACAATACGCAGTATTTT.

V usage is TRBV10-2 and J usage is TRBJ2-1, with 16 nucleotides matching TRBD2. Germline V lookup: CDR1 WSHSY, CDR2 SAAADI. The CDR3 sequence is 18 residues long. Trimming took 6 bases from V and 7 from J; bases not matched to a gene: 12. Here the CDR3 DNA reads TGCGCCAGCAGAGACCCCGGGACTAGCGGGAGGGTAGGGAATGAGCAGTTCTTC. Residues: CASRDPGTSGRVGNEQFF.

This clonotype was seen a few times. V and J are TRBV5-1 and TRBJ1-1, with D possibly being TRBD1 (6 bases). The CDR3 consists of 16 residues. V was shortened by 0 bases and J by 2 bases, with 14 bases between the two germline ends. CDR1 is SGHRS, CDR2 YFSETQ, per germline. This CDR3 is CASSLEGGRANTEAFF. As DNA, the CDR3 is TGCGCCAGCAGCTTGGAGGGGGGGCGGGCTAACACTGAAGCTTTCTTT.

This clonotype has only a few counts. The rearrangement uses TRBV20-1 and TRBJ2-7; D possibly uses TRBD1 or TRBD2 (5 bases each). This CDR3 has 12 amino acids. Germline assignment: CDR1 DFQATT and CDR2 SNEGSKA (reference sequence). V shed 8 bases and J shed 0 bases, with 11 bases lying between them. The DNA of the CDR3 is TGCAGTATCCCCGGGGCCTCCTACGAGCAGTACTTC. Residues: CSIPGASYEQYF.

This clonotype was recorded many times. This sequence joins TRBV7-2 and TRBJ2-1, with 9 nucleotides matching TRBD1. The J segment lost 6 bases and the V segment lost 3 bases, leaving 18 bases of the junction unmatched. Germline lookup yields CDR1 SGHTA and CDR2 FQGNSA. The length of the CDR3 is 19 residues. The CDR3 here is CASSLRGIVRDRVFNEQFF. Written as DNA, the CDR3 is TGTGCCAGCAGCTTGCGGGGCATCGTCCGGGACAGGGTATTCAATGAGCAGTTCTTC.

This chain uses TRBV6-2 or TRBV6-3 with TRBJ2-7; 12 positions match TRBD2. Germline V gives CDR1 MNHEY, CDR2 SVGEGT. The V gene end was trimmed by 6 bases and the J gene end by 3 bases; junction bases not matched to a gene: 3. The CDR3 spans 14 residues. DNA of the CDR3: TGTGCCAGCAGAACTAGCGGGGGGCGCTACGAGCAGTACTTC. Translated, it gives CASRTSGGRYEQYF.